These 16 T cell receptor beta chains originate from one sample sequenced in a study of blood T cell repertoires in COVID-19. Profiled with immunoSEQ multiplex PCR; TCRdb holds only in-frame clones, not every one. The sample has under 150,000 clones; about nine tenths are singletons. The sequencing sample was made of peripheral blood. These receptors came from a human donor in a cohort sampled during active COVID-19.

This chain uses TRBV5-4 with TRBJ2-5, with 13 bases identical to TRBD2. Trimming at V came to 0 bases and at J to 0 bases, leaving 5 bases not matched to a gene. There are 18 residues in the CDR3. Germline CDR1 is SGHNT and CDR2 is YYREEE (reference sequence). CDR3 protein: CASSLGLAGGRYQETQYF. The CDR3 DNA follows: TGTGCCAGCAGCTTGGGACTAGCGGGGGGCCGGTACCAAGAGACCCAGTACTTC.

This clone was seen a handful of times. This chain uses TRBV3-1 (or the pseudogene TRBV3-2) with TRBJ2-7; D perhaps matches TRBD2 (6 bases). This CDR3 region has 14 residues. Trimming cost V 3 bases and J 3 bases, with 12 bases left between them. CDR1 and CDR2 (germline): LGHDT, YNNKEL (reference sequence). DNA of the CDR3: TGTGCCAGCAGCCATTCTAGCGTATTCTACGAGCAGTACTTC. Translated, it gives CASSHSSVFYEQYF.

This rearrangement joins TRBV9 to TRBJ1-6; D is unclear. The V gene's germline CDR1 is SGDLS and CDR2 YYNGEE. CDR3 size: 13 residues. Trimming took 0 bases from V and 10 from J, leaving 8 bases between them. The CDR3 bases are TGTGCCAGCAGCGTAGGGGGAGGATCACCCCTCCACTTT. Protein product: CASSVGGGSPLHF. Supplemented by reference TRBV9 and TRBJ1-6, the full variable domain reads DSGVTQTPKHLITATGQRVTLRCSPRSGDLSVYWYQQSLDQGLQFLIQYYNGEERAKGNILERFSAQQFPDLHSELNLSSLELGDSALYFCASSVGGGSPLHFGNGTRLTVT.

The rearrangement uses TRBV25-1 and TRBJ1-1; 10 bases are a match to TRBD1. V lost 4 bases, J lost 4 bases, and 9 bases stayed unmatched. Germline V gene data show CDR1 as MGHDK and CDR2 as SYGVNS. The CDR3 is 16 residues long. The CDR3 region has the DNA TGTGCCAGCAGTGCTCCCCCCGGGACAGGGGCCACTGAAGCTTTCTTT. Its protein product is CASSAPPGTGATEAFF.

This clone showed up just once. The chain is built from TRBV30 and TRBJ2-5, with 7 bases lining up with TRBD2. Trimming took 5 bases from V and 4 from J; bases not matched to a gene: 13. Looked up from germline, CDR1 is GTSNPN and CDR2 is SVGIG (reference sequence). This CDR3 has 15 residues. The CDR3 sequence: CAWDPRGGEGETQYF. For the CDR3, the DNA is TGTGCCTGGGACCCTCGTGGGGGGGAAGGAGAGACCCAGTACTTC.

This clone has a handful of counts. The CDR3 DNA reads TGTGCTAGTGGCAGGGGTTCCGGGGAGCTGTTTTTT. This gives the protein CASGRGSGELFF. The genes are TRBV12-5 and TRBJ2-2, with D perhaps TRBD1 (6 bases). The germline CDR1 and CDR2 sequences are LGHNT and FRNRAP. V was pared by 6 bases and J by 6 bases, with 8 bases between. The CDR3 runs 12 residues.

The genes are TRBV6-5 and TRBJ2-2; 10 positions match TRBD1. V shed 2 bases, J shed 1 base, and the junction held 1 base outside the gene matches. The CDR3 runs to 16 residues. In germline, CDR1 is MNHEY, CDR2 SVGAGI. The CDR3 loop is CASSYGTGENTGELFF. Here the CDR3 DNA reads TGTGCCAGCAGTTACGGGACAGGGGAGAACACCGGGGAGCTGTTTTTT.

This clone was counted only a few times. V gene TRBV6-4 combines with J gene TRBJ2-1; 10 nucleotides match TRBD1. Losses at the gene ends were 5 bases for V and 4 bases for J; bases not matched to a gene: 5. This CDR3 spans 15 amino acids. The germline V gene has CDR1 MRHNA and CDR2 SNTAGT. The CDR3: CASSMDRGGYNEQFF. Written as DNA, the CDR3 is TGTGCCAGCAGTATGGACAGGGGGGGATACAATGAGCAGTTCTTC.

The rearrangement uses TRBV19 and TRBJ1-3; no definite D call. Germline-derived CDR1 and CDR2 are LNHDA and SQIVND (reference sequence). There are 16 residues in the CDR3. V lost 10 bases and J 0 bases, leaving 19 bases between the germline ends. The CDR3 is CATHPGAWGSGNTIYF. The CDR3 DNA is TGTGCCACCCATCCGGGAGCATGGGGCTCTGGAAACACCATATATTTT.

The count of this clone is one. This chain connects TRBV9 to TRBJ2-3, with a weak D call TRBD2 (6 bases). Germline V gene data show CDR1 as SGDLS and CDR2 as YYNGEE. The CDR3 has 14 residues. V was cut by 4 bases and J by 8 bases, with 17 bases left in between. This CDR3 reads CASSIPSAGSTQYF. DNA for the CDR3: TGTGCCAGCAGCATCCCGTCGGCGGGAAGTACGCAGTATTTT.

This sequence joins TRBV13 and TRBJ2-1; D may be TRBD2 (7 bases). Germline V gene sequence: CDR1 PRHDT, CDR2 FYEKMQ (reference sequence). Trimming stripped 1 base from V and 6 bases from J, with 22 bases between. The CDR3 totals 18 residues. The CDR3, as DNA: TGTGCCAGCAGCTTAGTACGAGGGGGGGGCAGGGTCCTCAATGAGCAGTTCTTC. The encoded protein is CASSLVRGGGRVLNEQFF.

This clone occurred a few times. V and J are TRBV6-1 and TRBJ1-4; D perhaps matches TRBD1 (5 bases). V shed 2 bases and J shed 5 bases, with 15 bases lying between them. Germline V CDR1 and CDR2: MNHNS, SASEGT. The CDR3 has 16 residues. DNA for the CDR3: TGTGCCAGCAGTGAATACGGGAGGGGCGTAAATGAAAAACTGTTTTTT. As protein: CASSEYGRGVNEKLFF.

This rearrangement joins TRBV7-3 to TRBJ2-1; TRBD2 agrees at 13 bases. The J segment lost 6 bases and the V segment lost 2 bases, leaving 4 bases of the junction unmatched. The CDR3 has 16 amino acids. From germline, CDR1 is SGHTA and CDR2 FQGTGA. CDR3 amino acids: CASSLRLAGGGNEQFF. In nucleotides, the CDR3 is TGTGCCAGCAGCTTACGACTAGCGGGGGGAGGCAATGAGCAGTTCTTC.

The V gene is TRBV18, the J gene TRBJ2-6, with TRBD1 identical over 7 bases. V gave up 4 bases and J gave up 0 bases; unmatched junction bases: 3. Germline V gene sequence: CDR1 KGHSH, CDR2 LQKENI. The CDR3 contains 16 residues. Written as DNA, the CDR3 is TGTGCCAGCTCACTGGGACAGACCTCTGGGGCCAACGTCCTGACTTTC. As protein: CASSLGQTSGANVLTF.

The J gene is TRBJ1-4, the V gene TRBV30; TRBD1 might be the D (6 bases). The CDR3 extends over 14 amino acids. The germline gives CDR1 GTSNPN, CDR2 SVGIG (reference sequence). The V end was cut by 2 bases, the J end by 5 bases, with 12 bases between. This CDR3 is CAWSIGQKNEKLFF. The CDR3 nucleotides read TGTGCCTGGAGTATCGGACAGAAAAATGAAAAACTGTTTTTT.

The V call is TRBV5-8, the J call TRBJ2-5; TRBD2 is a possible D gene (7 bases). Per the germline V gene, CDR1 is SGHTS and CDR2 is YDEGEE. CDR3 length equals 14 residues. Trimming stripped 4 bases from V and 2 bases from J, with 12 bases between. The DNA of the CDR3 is TGTGCCAGCAGCCACCGGGGGGCGCAAGAGACCCAGTACTTC. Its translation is CASSHRGAQETQYF.